Given below is one TCR beta chain in context. Antigen unknown. Method: immunoSEQ multiplex PCR; TCRdb's copy keeps in-frame clones and lacks some. The table has about 38,000 clones, around 68% seen once. The ViraFEST assay expanded antigen-specific CD4+ T cells with viral peptide pools before sequencing. Researchers isolated CD4+ T cells once 9 to 11 days of culture had elapsed. None of these healthy vaccinees had been infected with SARS-CoV-2 before vaccination. The researchers cultured 1.5 million to 2 million PBMC per well with about 10 IU/ml IL-2 and 8 to 10 ug/ml peptides. This sample is drawn from a study of vaccination effects on CD4 cells after COVID-19. Across the study: Vaccine administered to participants consisted of two doses of either BNT162b2 or mRNA-1273.

The length of the CDR3 is 13 residues. Per the germline V gene, CDR1 is SGHRS and CDR2 is YFSETQ. Trimming left V 4 bases short and J 1 base short, with 9 bases between. The starting material was CD4+ T cells from PBMCs cultured with SARS-CoV-2 spike peptides, obtained before COVID-19 vaccination. The sequence was obtained from a human donor who received a COVID-19 vaccine. The rearrangement links TRBV5-1 to TRBJ2-7, with D uncertain. This chain's CDR3 is CASSPTQSYEQYF. The CDR3 coding sequence is TGCGCCAGCAGCCCGACACAGTCCTACGAGCAGTACTTC.